These T cell receptor beta chains were read from a single sample in a study of blood T cell repertoires in COVID-19. Produced via immunoSEQ multiplex PCR; TCRdb's table is partial and in-frame only. The table has about 230,000 clones, 88% seen once. The sequenced material came from peripheral blood. The receptors were sampled from an older woman with acute or convalescent COVID-19. The CDR3 runs from the conserved cysteine through the conserved F or W. A D gene is named only where the DNA matches it firmly. Clone size is shown for a subset of rows, as once, few, many or a class of expanded clone.

CDR3 protein | CDR3 DNA | J gene | D gene | clone size | V gene
CATSRARQAFVQYF | TGTGCCACCAGCAGAGCCAGGCAAGCCTTCGTGCAGTACTTC | TRBJ2-7 | - | - | TRBV15
CASSPYGTGDYEQYF | TGTGCCAGCAGCCCCTACGGGACAGGGGATTACGAGCAGTACTTC | TRBJ2-7 | TRBD1 | - | TRBV3-1/TRBV3-2
CAIISDRGNGYTF | TGTGCCATCATATCGGACAGGGGAAACGGCTACACCTTC | TRBJ1-2 | TRBD1 | once | TRBV10-3
CASIFRQYTEAFF | TGTGCCAGCATTTTTCGACAATACACTGAAGCTTTCTTT | TRBJ1-1 | - | - | TRBV6-6
CASSYGGSSNQPQHF | TGCGCCAGCAGCTACGGGGGTAGCAGCAATCAGCCCCAGCATTTT | TRBJ1-5 | - | - | TRBV5-1
CASSVLREGGSEQFF | TGTGCCAGCAGCGTACTGCGGGAGGGTGGCAGTGAGCAGTTCTTC | TRBJ2-1 | TRBD2 | - | TRBV9
CASSLPSTETQYF | TGTGCCAGCAGCCTCCCCTCTACGGAGACCCAGTACTTC | TRBJ2-5 | - | - | TRBV7-8
CSASRTGNGETQYF | TGCAGTGCTAGTAGGACAGGGAACGGAGAGACCCAGTACTTC | TRBJ2-5 | TRBD1 | once | TRBV20-1
CASSLRVAANTGELFF | TGCGCCAGCAGCCTCCGGGTAGCAGCGAACACCGGGGAGCTGTTTTTT | TRBJ2-2 | - | - | TRBV5-1
CASSLASGAGGEEQYF | TGCGCCAGCAGCTTGGCCTCGGGAGCGGGGGGAGAGGAGCAGTACTTC | TRBJ2-7 | TRBD2 | - | TRBV5-1
CASTRERTGALAKNIQYF | TGTGCCAGTACCCGGGAAAGGACAGGGGCTCTAGCCAAAAACATTCAGTACTTC | TRBJ2-4 | TRBD1 | - | TRBV19
CASRPGGGWYEQFF | TGTGCCAGCAGACCCGGGGGGGGATGGTATGAGCAGTTCTTC | TRBJ2-1 | TRBD2 | - | TRBV7-2
CASSLPGLAGDTQYF | TGTGCCAGCAGTTTGCCGGGACTAGCAGGAGATACGCAGTATTTT | TRBJ2-3 | TRBD2 | once | TRBV28
CASSQGLVGSGELFF | TGTGCCAGCAGCCAGGGACTAGTAGGTTCCGGGGAGCTGTTTTTT | TRBJ2-2 | TRBD2 | - | TRBV3-1/TRBV3-2
CATSDTRQGTDTEAFF | TGTGCCACCAGTGATACCAGACAGGGTACGGACACTGAAGCTTTCTTT | TRBJ1-1 | TRBD1 | - | TRBV24-1
CASTTYNEQFF | TGTGCCAGCACCACTTACAATGAGCAGTTCTTC | TRBJ2-1 | - | once | TRBV7-2
CASSPRTVNQPQHF | TGTGCCAGCAGCCCGAGGACAGTTAATCAGCCCCAGCATTTT | TRBJ1-5 | - | - | TRBV7-8
CASSEALPGDQPQHF | TGTGCCAGCAGTGAAGCGTTGCCAGGGGACCAGCCCCAGCATTTT | TRBJ1-5 | - | - | TRBV6-1
CATSMGLAGGGSTDTQYF | TGTGCCACCAGCATGGGACTAGCGGGAGGTGGATCCACAGATACGCAGTATTTT | TRBJ2-3 | TRBD2 | - | TRBV15
CASSPQGRNNQPQHF | TGTGCCAGCAGCCCCCAGGGGCGAAACAATCAGCCCCAGCATTTT | TRBJ1-5 | - | - | TRBV6-2/TRBV6-3
CAWSVSGSGSTQYF | TGTGCCTGGAGTGTAAGCGGTAGCGGGAGTACGCAGTATTTT | TRBJ2-3 | TRBD2 | - | TRBV30
CASSPVAGVNTGELFF | TGTGCCAGCTCACCGGTCGCGGGGGTGAACACCGGGGAGCTGTTTTTT | TRBJ2-2 | TRBD2 | - | TRBV18
CASSSPGTGAINEQFF | TGTGCCAGCAGTTCCCCCGGGACAGGGGCCATCAATGAGCAGTTCTTC | TRBJ2-1 | TRBD1 | - | TRBV28
CASSWSGTDTQYF | TGTGCCAGCAGTTGGAGCGGCACAGATACGCAGTATTTT | TRBJ2-3 | - | - | TRBV28
CASSQTRGNRDRDSGGGYTF | TGCGCCAGCAGCCAAACTCGCGGAAACCGGGACAGGGATTCGGGTGGTGGCTACACCTTC | TRBJ1-2 | TRBD1 | - | TRBV4-1
CASAGPGELFF | TGTGCCAGCGCGGGTCCCGGGGAGCTGTTTTTT | TRBJ2-2 | - | - | TRBV3-1/TRBV3-2
CASSPNRGETQYF | TGTGCCAGCTCTCCCAACAGGGGAGAGACCCAGTACTTC | TRBJ2-5 | TRBD1 | - | TRBV18
CASSDVKRGPNTGELFF | TGTGCCAGCAGTGATGTGAAGCGGGGGCCGAACACCGGGGAGCTGTTTTTT | TRBJ2-2 | TRBD2 | - | TRBV25-1
CASTLNGLTYEQYF | TGTGCCAGCACCCTCAACGGGTTGACCTACGAGCAGTACTTC | TRBJ2-7 | - | - | TRBV27
CASSPPTGSDFEKLFF | TGTGCCAGCAGCCCCCCGACAGGGTCAGATTTTGAAAAACTGTTTTTT | TRBJ1-4 | TRBD1 | - | TRBV28
CASSIGGMFEAFF | TGTGCCAGTAGTATCGGGGGAATGTTTGAAGCTTTCTTT | TRBJ1-1 | - | - | TRBV19
CASSLGTSGSGETQYF | TGTGCCAGCAGCCTCGGGACTAGCGGGAGCGGGGAGACCCAGTACTTC | TRBJ2-5 | TRBD2 | - | TRBV11-2
CASILYGLNTEAFF | TGTGCCAGCATCTTGTACGGGTTGAACACTGAAGCTTTCTTT | TRBJ1-1 | - | - | TRBV11-2
CASSQGQGMVYEQYF | TGTGCCAGCAGCCAGGGACAGGGGATGGTCTACGAGCAGTACTTC | TRBJ2-7 | TRBD1 | - | TRBV9
CASRSLAGAGELFF | TGTGCCAGCAGGTCGCTAGCGGGCGCCGGGGAGCTGTTTTTT | TRBJ2-2 | TRBD2 | - | TRBV7-2
CASSQGAETPLHF | TGTGCCAGCAGCCAGGGGGCCGAGACACCCCTCCACTTT | TRBJ1-6 | - | - | TRBV3-1/TRBV3-2
CASRRDRNTEAFF | TGCGCCAGCAGGCGGGACAGGAACACTGAAGCTTTCTTT | TRBJ1-1 | TRBD1 | few | TRBV5-1
CATSGRMPNTEAFF | TGTGCCACCAGTGGGCGGATGCCAAACACTGAAGCTTTCTTT | TRBJ1-1 | - | - | TRBV24-1
CASTPRQQIRPGELFF | TGTGCCAGCACCCCCAGACAGCAGATTCGCCCCGGGGAGCTGTTTTTT | TRBJ2-2 | - | few | TRBV7-9
CASRIKRNQPQHF | TGTGCCAGCAGGATCAAACGGAATCAGCCCCAGCATTTT | TRBJ1-5 | - | - | TRBV2
CASSIGQGNQPQHF | TGTGCCAGTAGTATCGGGCAGGGGAATCAGCCCCAGCATTTT | TRBJ1-5 | - | - | TRBV19
CASSLGRDYGYTF | TGTGCCAGCAGCTTAGGCCGAGACTATGGCTACACCTTC | TRBJ1-2 | - | - | TRBV13
CASSLWAGTEAFF | TGTGCCAGCAGCTTATGGGCTGGCACTGAAGCTTTCTTT | TRBJ1-1 | - | - | TRBV7-8
CASSRYDRANYGYTF | TGTGCCAGTAGCCGTTATGACAGGGCTAACTATGGCTACACCTTC | TRBJ1-2 | TRBD1 | - | TRBV19
CASSLRRQSYEQYF | TGTGCCAGCAGTCTCCGAAGACAGTCCTACGAGCAGTACTTC | TRBJ2-7 | - | - | TRBV27
CASSPDRGNTEAFF | TGTGCCAGCAGTCCGGACAGGGGGAACACTGAAGCTTTCTTT | TRBJ1-1 | TRBD1 | - | TRBV7-3
CASSNRGREETQYF | TGTGCCAGCAGCAACCGGGGGCGGGAGGAGACCCAGTACTTC | TRBJ2-5 | - | once | TRBV6-5
CASSRTSGIIGEQYF | TGTGCCAGCAGTAGGACTAGCGGGATCATTGGCGAGCAGTACTTC | TRBJ2-7 | TRBD2 | - | TRBV27
CASSYQWGTYGYTF | TGTGCCAGCAGTTACCAGTGGGGCACCTATGGCTACACCTTC | TRBJ1-2 | - | - | TRBV6-5
CASSYQGWAYNEQFF | TGTGCCAGCAGCTATCAGGGATGGGCCTACAATGAGCAGTTCTTC | TRBJ2-1 | - | - | TRBV11-2